This T cell receptor (beta chain) is drawn from a study of metastatic and nonmetastatic thyroid tumors. Study summary: Repertoire comparison spanned blood and tumor or nodule tissue of malignant and benign thyroid patients. Overall study findings and caveats: Patients with malignant thyroid tumors reportedly had significantly higher TCR beta diversity than those with benign nodules, in blood and tumor.

Patients underwent thyroid surgery, and none had received any treatment before it. Through MiXCR, TCRdb re-clonotyped the PCR reads. The sample carries tens of thousands of clones, around 13% recorded once. CDR1 SGHRS and CDR2 YFSETQ come from the germline V gene. The CDR3 length is 15 residues. Concerning this clone: The antigen is undetermined. A much bigger clone sits one base away, suggesting this may be a read error. Other nucleotide sequences in the sample specify the same CDR3.

The TCR was taken from a female donor with papillary thyroid cancer or a benign thyroid nodule (not recorded which). Some clones in this sample may be carry-over from other donors' samples. The rearrangement links TRBV5-1 to TRBJ2-3; no definite D call. Sequenced sample: tumor tissue. The CDR3 region has the DNA TGCGCCAGCAGCTTGGAGTGGGGTGGCACAGATACGCAGTACTTT. This translates into CASSLEWGGTDTQYF. The whole variable domain, filled in from reference TRBV5-1 and TRBJ2-3, reads KAGVTQTPRYLIKTRGQQVTLSCSPISGHRSVSWYQQTPGQGLQFLFEYFSETQRNKGNFPGRFSGRQFSNSRSEMNVSTLELGDSALYLCASSLEWGGTDTQYFGPGTRLTVL.